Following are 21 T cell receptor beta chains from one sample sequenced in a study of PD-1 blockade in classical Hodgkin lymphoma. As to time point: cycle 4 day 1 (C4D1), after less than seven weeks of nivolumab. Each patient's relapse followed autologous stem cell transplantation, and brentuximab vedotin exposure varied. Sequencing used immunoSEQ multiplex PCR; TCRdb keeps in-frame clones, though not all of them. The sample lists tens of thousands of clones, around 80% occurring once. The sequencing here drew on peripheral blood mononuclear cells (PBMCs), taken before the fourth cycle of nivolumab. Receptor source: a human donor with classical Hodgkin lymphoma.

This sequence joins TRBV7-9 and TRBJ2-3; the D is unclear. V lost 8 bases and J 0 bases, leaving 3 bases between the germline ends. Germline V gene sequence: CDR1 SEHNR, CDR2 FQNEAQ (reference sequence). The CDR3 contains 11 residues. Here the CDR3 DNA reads TGTGCCAGCGAGAGCACAGATACGCAGTATTTT. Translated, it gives CASESTDTQYF.

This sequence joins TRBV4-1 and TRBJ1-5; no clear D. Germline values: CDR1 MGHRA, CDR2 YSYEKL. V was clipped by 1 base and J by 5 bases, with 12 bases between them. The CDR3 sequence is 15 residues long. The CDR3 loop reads CASSQGGREDQPQHF. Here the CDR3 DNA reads TGCGCCAGCAGCCAAGGCGGACGGGAAGATCAGCCCCAGCATTTT.

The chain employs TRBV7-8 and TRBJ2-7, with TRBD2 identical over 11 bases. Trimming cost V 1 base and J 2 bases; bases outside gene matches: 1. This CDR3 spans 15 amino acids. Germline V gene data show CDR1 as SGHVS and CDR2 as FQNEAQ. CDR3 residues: CASSLELAGAYEQYF. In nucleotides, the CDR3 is TGTGCCAGCAGCTTAGAACTAGCGGGAGCCTACGAGCAGTACTTC.

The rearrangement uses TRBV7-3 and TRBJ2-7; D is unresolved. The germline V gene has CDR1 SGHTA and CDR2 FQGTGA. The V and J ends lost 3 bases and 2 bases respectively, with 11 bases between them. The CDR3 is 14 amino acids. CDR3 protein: CASSFGPGAYEQYF. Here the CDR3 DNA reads TGTGCCAGCAGCTTCGGGCCCGGCGCCTACGAGCAGTACTTC.

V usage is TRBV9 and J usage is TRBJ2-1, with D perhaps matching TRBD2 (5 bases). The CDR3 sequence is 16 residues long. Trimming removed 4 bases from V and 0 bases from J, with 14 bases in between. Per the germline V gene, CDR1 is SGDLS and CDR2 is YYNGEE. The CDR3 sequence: CASSPPETISYNEQFF. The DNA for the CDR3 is TGTGCCAGCAGCCCCCCGGAGACTATCTCCTACAATGAGCAGTTCTTC.

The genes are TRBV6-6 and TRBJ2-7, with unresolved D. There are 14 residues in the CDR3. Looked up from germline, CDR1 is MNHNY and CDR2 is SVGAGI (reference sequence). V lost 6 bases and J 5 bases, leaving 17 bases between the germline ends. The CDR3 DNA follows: TGTGCCAGCAGCCCCCTTAGGCAGGCAAACGAGCAGTACTTC. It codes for CASSPLRQANEQYF.

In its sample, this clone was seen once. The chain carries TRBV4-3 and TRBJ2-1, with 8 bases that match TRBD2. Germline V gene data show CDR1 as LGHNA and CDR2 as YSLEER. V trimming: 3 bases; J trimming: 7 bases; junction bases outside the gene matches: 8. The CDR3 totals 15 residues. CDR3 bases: TGCGCCAGCAGCCATTCTCCAGCGGGAGTGAATGAGCAGTTCTTC. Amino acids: CASSHSPAGVNEQFF.

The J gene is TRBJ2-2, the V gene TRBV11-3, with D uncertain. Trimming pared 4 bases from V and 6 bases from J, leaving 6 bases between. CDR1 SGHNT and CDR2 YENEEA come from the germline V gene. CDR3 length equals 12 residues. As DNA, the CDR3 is TGTGCCAGCAGCTCCCCCTCCGGGGAGCTGTTTTTT. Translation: CASSSPSGELFF.

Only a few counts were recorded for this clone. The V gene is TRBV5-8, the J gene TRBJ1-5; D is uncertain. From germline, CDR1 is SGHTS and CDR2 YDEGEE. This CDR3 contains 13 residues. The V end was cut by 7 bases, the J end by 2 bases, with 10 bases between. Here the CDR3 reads CASRGGGNQPQHF. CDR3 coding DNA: TGTGCCAGCCGAGGCGGGGGCAATCAGCCCCAGCATTTT.

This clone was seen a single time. CDR3 in amino acids: CASGGTADWGYGYTF. The CDR3 DNA reads as TGTGCCAGCGGGGGGACAGCGGATTGGGGCTATGGCTACACCTTC. This chain uses TRBV28 with TRBJ1-2, with TRBD1 identical over 7 bases. CDR1 MDHEN and CDR2 SYDVKM come from the germline V gene. Germline trimming cut 8 bases from V and 4 bases from J; bases unmatched to any gene: 13. CDR3 length: 15 residues.

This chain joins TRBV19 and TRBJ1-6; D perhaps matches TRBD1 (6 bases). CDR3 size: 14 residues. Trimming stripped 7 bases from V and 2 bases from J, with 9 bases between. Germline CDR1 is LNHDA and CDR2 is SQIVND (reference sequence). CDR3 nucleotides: TGTGCCAGTACTAACAGGGCCTATAATTCACCCCTCCACTTT. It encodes CASTNRAYNSPLHF.

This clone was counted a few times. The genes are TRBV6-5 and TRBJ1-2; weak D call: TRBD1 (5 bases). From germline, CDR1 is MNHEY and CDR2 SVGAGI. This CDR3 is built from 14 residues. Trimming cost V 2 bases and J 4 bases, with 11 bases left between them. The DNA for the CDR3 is TGTGCCAGCAGTTACACAGGACAATCCTATGGCTACACCTTC. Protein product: CASSYTGQSYGYTF.

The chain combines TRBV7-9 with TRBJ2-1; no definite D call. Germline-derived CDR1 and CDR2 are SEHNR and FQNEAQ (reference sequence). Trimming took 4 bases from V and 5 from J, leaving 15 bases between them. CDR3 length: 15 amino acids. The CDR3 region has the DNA TGTGCCAGCAGCTCAAGGGCGGAGTGGGACAATGAGCAGTTCTTC. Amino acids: CASSSRAEWDNEQFF.

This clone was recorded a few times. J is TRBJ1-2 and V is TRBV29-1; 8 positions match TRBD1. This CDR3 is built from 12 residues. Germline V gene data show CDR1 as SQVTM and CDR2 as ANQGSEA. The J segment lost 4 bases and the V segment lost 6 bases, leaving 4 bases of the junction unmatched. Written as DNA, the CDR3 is TGCAGCGTCGGGACAGGTGCCTATGGCTACACCTTC. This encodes CSVGTGAYGYTF.

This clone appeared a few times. This CDR3 reads CASSLVGTSNEQFF. The CDR3 DNA sequence: TGTGCCAGCAGCTTGGTAGGGACTAGCAATGAGCAGTTCTTC. This sequence joins TRBV5-6 and TRBJ2-1, with 8 bases aligning to TRBD2. V was pared by 0 bases and J by 6 bases, with 2 bases of the junction left unmatched. Germline lookup yields CDR1 SGHDT and CDR2 YYEEEE. The CDR3 runs 14 residues.

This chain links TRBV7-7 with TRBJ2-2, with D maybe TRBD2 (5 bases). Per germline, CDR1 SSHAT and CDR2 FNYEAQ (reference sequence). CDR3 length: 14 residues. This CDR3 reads CASSDLANTGELFF. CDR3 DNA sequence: TGTGCTAGTAGCGATCTGGCCAACACCGGGGAGCTGTTTTTT.

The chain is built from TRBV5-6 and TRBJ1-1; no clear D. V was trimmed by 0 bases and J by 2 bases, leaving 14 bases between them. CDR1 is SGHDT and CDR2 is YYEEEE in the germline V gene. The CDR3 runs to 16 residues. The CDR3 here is CASSLGPFYRNTEAFF. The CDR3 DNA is TGTGCCAGCAGCTTGGGGCCCTTTTACCGCAACACTGAAGCTTTCTTT.

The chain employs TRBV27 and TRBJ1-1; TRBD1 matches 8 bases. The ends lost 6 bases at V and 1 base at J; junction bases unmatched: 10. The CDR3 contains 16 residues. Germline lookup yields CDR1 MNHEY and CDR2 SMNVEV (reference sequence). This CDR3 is CASRPWAGTGNTEAFF. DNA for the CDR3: TGTGCCAGCAGACCCTGGGCCGGGACAGGGAACACTGAAGCTTTCTTT.

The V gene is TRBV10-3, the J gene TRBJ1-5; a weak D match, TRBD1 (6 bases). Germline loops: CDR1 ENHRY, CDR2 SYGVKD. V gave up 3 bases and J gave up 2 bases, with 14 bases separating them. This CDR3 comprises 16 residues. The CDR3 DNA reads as TGTGCCATCAGTGAAAGTGGGACATTGGGCAATCAGCCCCAGCATTTT. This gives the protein CAISESGTLGNQPQHF.

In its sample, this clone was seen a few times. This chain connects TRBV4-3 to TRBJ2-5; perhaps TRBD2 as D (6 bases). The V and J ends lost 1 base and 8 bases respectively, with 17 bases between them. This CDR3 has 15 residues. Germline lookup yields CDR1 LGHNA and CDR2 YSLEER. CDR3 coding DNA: TGCGCCAGCAGCCAAGTTGGGGAGCGGGTAGCTACCCAGTACTTC. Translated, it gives CASSQVGERVATQYF.

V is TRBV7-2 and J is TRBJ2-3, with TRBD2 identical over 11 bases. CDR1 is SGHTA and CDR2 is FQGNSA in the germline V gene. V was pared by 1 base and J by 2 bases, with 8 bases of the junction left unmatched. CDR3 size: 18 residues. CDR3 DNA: TGTGCCAGCAGCTTAGATGTTAGCGGGGGGGGTATCACAGATACGCAGTATTTT. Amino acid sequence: CASSLDVSGGGITDTQYF.